This TCR beta chain was captured in a study of human T cells and chemical hapten exposure. Original handling: Samples held a median of around 100,000 TCRs, range roughly 20,000–700,000. From the RACE reads, TCRdb called clonotypes with MiXCR, one entry per CDR3 protein. For this entry, the V and J calls and clone size follow TCRdb and not the study's own pipeline. The table includes around 57,000 distinct CDR3 sequences, about 11% detected once. Study outcomes and limitations: Having alopecia, donors may respond immunologically unlike healthy people.

Time point: pre-sensitization, week 0. Treatment indicated: therapeutic diphenylcyclopropenone sensitization with weekly scalp DPC. It was from unfractionated whole blood that total RNA was extracted. This clonotype showed up just a few times. Its antigen is undetermined. The CDR3 consists of 15 residues. Per the germline V gene, CDR1 is SGDLS and CDR2 is YYNGEE. Trimming cost V 4 bases and J 3 bases, with 14 bases left between them. The sequences come from whole blood, collected in connection with sensitization to the hapten diphenylcyclopropenone (DPC). The chain uses TRBV9 and TRBJ1-5, with D tentatively TRBD1 (5 bases). This TCR was recovered from a woman between 40 and 55 years old with alopecia areata. Some clones in this sample may be carry-over from other donors' samples. CDR3 amino acids: CASSPDGADNQPQHF. Here the CDR3 DNA reads TGTGCCAGCAGCCCGGACGGGGCTGACAATCAGCCCCAGCATTTT. The full variable domain, in which reference TRBV9 and TRBJ1-5 provide the parts outside the CDR3, is DSGVTQTPKHLITATGQRVTLRCSPRSGDLSVYWYQQSLDQGLQFLIQYYNGEERAKGNILERFSAQQFPDLHSELNLSSLELGDSALYFCASSPDGADNQPQHFGDGTRLSIL.